These T cell receptor beta chains were read from a single sample in a study of shared clonotypes between healthy human individuals. TCRdb's copy holds only in-frame clones and misses some; the assay was immunoSEQ multiplex PCR. The data contain about 1.1 million clones, roughly 77% of them singletons. Sample: memory CD4+ T cells from PBMCs. Every receptor here comes from a man between 18 and 29 years old in good health. Some clones in this sample may be carry-over from other donors' samples. The CDR3 runs from the conserved cysteine through the conserved F or W. A D gene is named only where the DNA matches it firmly. Size values are once, few and many counts, or a class for expanded clones, and some rows have none.

d_call j_call v_call clone_size cdr3_length cdr3_aa cdr3_nt
TRBD1 TRBJ2-2 TRBV29-1 once 14 CSVPRQGAPGELFF TGCAGCGTTCCGAGACAGGGGGCCCCCGGGGAGCTGTTTTTT
TRBD2 TRBJ2-1 TRBV5-1 . 14 CASSSVAGRHEQFF TGCGCCAGCAGCAGCGTAGCGGGAAGACATGAGCAGTTCTTC
. TRBJ2-5 TRBV28 . 13 CASRGTAQETQYF TGTGCCAGCCGGGGGACAGCACAAGAGACCCAGTACTTC
TRBD2 TRBJ2-3 TRBV28 . 16 CASSPSGSSSTDTQYF TGTGCCAGCAGTCCGAGCGGGAGTTCTAGCACAGATACGCAGTATTTT
TRBD1 TRBJ1-4 TRBV28 . 15 CASSSQGAGNEKLFF TGTGCCAGCAGTTCCCAGGGGGCAGGGAATGAAAAACTGTTTTTT
. TRBJ2-7 TRBV10-3 . 15 CAISEVSQNSYEQYF TGTGCCATCAGTGAGGTCTCGCAAAACTCCTACGAGCAGTACTTC
. TRBJ1-2 TRBV5-1 few 14 CASSQDTELLFYTF TGCGCCAGCAGCCAAGACACTGAACTACTCTTCTACACCTTC
. TRBJ1-2 TRBV7-2 few 15 CASSLTGDGNYGYTF TGTGCCAGCAGCTTAACGGGAGACGGCAACTATGGCTACACCTTC
. TRBJ1-1 TRBV2 . 12 CASSVYGTEAFF TGTGCCAGCAGTGTATATGGGACTGAAGCTTTCTTT
TRBD2 TRBJ2-7 TRBV18 . 14 CASSPRAGDDEQYF TGTGCCAGCTCACCCAGAGCGGGAGATGACGAGCAGTACTTC
TRBD1 TRBJ1-1 TRBV19 . 14 CASSVDRGGTEAFF TGTGCCAGTAGTGTCGACAGGGGCGGTACTGAAGCTTTCTTT
. TRBJ1-2 TRBV7-2 . 16 CASSLVGIPLGNGYTF TGTGCCAGCAGCTTAGTCGGAATCCCCCTCGGGAATGGCTACACCTTC
. TRBJ2-1 TRBV7-9 few 15 CASSLGSHRGNEQFF TGTGCCAGCAGCTTAGGGTCCCATAGGGGCAATGAGCAGTTCTTC
. TRBJ2-7 TRBV28 once 12 CASSDRFYEQYF TGTGCCAGCAGTGACAGGTTCTACGAGCAGTACTTC
. TRBJ1-6 TRBV30 . 11 CAWTNNSPLHF TGTGCCTGGACCAATAATTCACCCCTCCACTTT
. TRBJ2-3 TRBV7-2 . 15 CASSQSRRGADTQYF TGTGCCAGCAGCCAGAGCAGGAGGGGGGCGGATACGCAGTATTTT
. TRBJ1-1 TRBV7-9 . 13 CASSLHGVEEAFF TGTGCCAGCAGCTTACACGGCGTGGAAGAAGCTTTCTTT
. TRBJ2-1 TRBV9 . 15 CASSADSVPSREQFF TGTGCCAGCAGCGCGGACTCCGTCCCCTCGAGAGAGCAGTTCTTC
. TRBJ1-3 TRBV11-2 . 11 CASSLDNAIYF TGTGCCAGCAGCTTAGATAACGCCATATATTTT
. TRBJ1-4 TRBV7-2 few 15 CASSSPTGNQGKLFF TGTGCCAGCAGCTCTCCGACGGGTAATCAAGGAAAACTGTTTTTT
TRBD1 TRBJ1-5 TRBV2 . 13 CASSDRINQPQHF TGTGCCAGCTCGGACAGGATCAATCAGCCCCAGCATTTT
. TRBJ1-3 TRBV11-2 . 14 CASSFSGSGNTIYF TGTGCCAGCAGCTTCTCCGGCTCTGGAAACACCATATATTTT
TRBD2 TRBJ2-3 TRBV18 once 15 CASSLQRGSTDTQYF TGTGCCAGCTCACTCCAGCGGGGCTCCACAGATACGCAGTATTTT
TRBD2 TRBJ2-7 TRBV7-6 . 14 CASSSPRGRAEQYF TGTGCCAGCAGCTCCCCCCGCGGGAGGGCCGAGCAGTACTTC
. TRBJ2-1 TRBV5-8 . 14 CASRGDIIYNEQFF TGTGCCAGCAGGGGGGACATTATTTACAATGAGCAGTTCTTC
. TRBJ1-2 TRBV6-1 few 14 CASSTSGHLEMYTF TGTGCCAGCAGTACATCGGGACACCTGGAAATGTACACCTTC
. TRBJ1-3 TRBV5-1 . 15 CASSLGTGTGNTIYF TGCGCCAGCAGCTTGGGGACCGGGACTGGAAACACCATATATTTT
TRBD2 TRBJ2-1 TRBV5-1 . 15 CASSPTSGDWYEQFF TGCGCCAGCAGCCCGACTAGCGGGGATTGGTATGAGCAGTTCTTC
TRBD2 TRBJ2-1 TRBV28 . 14 CASGPAGGEGEQFF TGTGCCAGCGGCCCGGCGGGGGGGGAAGGCGAGCAGTTCTTC
. TRBJ2-3 TRBV18 . 15 CASSPTGLSTDTQYF TGTGCCAGCTCACCTACAGGGCTGAGCACAGATACGCAGTATTTT
. TRBJ1-1 TRBV11-2 . 15 CASSLGGLPNTEAFF TGTGCCAGCAGCTTAGGGGGCCTTCCAAACACTGAAGCTTTCTTT
TRBD1 TRBJ1-5 TRBV27 . 18 CASSPSGGARGGDQPQHF TGTGCCAGCAGCCCTTCAGGGGGCGCGAGAGGGGGGGATCAGCCCCAGCATTTT
. TRBJ1-4 TRBV7-2 . 14 CASSPQGLSEKLFF TGTGCCAGCAGCCCGCAGGGTTTGTCTGAAAAACTGTTTTTT
TRBD2 TRBJ2-3 TRBV13 . 15 CASSLRIELADTQYF TGTGCCAGCAGCTTAAGGATTGAACTAGCGGATACGCAGTATTTT
. TRBJ2-3 TRBV11-3 . 15 CASSPRGGTKDTQYF TGTGCCAGCAGCCCCCGAGGGGGGACCAAGGATACGCAGTATTTT
TRBD1 TRBJ2-1 TRBV5-1 . 14 CASTQSRTGGEQFF TGCGCCAGCACTCAATCTAGGACAGGAGGTGAGCAGTTCTTC
. TRBJ1-3 TRBV5-1 . 14 CASSLGQSGNTIYF TGCGCCAGCAGCTTGGGACAGTCTGGAAACACCATATATTTT
. TRBJ2-7 TRBV5-4 . 14 CASSVRGGTYEQYF TGTGCCAGCAGCGTGAGGGGGGGAACCTACGAGCAGTACTTC
. TRBJ2-2 TRBV5-1 few 14 CASSFPRDTGELFF TGCGCCAGCAGCTTCCCCAGGGACACCGGGGAGCTGTTTTTT
TRBD1 TRBJ1-1 TRBV5-1 . 15 CASSPRTGTGTEAFF TGCGCCAGCAGCCCGCGGACAGGGACCGGGACTGAAGCTTTCTTT
. TRBJ1-2 TRBV9 . 14 CASSVASRSEGYTF TGTGCCAGCAGCGTAGCCAGCAGGTCAGAAGGCTACACCTTC
TRBD2 TRBJ2-5 TRBV6-1 . 14 CATSSSGNVETQYF TGTGCCACCTCCTCTAGCGGGAATGTAGAGACCCAGTACTTC
. TRBJ1-1 TRBV29-1 . 12 CSVLRENTEAFF TGCAGCGTTCTCAGAGAGAACACTGAAGCTTTCTTT
TRBD2 TRBJ2-7 TRBV5-6 . 17 CASSSRLWTSGNYEQYF TGTGCCAGCAGCTCACGTCTTTGGACTAGCGGTAACTACGAGCAGTACTTC
TRBD1 TRBJ2-2 TRBV27 . 14 CASSSQGATGELFF TGTGCCAGCAGTTCACAGGGGGCCACCGGGGAGCTGTTTTTT
TRBD1 TRBJ1-5 TRBV7-8 . 16 CASSTLGTVSNQPQHF TGTGCCAGCAGCACCCTTGGGACAGTAAGCAATCAGCCCCAGCATTTT
. TRBJ1-3 TRBV6-1 once 14 CASSEQGTGNTIYF TGTGCCAGCAGTGAACAGGGGACTGGAAACACCATATATTTT
TRBD1 TRBJ2-5 TRBV2 few 13 CASSGTGQETQYF TGTGCCAGCAGTGGGACAGGCCAAGAGACCCAGTACTTC
. TRBJ2-3 TRBV12-5 . 16 CASGLYRGEVTDTQYF TGTGCTAGTGGTTTGTACCGGGGTGAAGTTACAGATACGCAGTATTTT